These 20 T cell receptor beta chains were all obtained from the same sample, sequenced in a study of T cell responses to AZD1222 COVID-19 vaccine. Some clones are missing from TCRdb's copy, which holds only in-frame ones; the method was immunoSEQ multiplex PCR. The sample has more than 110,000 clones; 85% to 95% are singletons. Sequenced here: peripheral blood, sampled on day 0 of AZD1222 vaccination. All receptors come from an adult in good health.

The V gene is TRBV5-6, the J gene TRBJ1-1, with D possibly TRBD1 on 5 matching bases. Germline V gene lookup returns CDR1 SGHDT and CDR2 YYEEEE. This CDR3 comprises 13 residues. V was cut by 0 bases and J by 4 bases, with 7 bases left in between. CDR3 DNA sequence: TGTGCCAGCAGCTTGGGGGGGTTCACTGAAGCTTTCTTT. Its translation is CASSLGGFTEAFF.

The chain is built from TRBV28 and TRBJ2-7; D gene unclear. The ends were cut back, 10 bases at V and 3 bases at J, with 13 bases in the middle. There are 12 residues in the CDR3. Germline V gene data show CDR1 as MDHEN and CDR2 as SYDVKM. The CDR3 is CATTASGYEQYF. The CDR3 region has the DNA TGTGCCACCACGGCCTCCGGCTACGAGCAGTACTTC.

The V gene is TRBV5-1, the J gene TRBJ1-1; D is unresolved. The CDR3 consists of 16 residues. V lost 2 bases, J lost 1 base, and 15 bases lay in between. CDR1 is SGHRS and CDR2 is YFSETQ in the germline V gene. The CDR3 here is CASSFLIGSGNTEAFF. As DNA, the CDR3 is TGCGCCAGCAGCTTCCTTATCGGCTCGGGGAACACTGAAGCTTTCTTT.

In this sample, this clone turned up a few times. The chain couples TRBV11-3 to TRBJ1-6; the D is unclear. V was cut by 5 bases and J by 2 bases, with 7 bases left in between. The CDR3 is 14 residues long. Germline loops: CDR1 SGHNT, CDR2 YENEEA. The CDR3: CASSPRAYNSPLHF. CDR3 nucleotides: TGTGCCAGCAGCCCACGGGCCTATAATTCACCCCTCCACTTT.

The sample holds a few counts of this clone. The CDR3 nucleotides are TGCGCCAGCAGCCAAGGGTCTGTTGGCTACTCGACCTACGAGCAGTACTTC. Protein product: CASSQGSVGYSTYEQYF. This rearrangement joins TRBV4-3 to TRBJ2-7; D is uncertain. CDR3 length: 17 amino acids. Trimming removed 1 base at V and 2 bases at J, with 18 bases between. Germline assignment: CDR1 LGHNA and CDR2 YSLEER.

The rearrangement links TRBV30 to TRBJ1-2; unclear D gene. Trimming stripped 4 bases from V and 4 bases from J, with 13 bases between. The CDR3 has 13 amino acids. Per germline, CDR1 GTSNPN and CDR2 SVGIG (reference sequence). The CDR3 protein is CAWMVVGTYGYTF. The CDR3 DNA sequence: TGTGCCTGGATGGTGGTAGGAACCTATGGCTACACCTTC.

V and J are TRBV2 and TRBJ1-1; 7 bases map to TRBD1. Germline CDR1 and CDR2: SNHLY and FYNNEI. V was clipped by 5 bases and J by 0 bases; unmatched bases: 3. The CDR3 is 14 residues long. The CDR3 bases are TGTGCCAGCAGTTTCGACAGGGTGAACACTGAAGCTTTCTTT. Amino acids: CASSFDRVNTEAFF.

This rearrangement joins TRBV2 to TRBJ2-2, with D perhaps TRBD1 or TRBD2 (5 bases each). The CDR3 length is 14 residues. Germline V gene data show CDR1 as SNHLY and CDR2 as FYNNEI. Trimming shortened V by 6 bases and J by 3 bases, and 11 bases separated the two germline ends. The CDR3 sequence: CASRVGPDTGELFF. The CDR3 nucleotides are TGTGCCAGCAGGGTGGGACCGGACACCGGGGAGCTGTTTTTT.

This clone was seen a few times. CDR3 DNA: TGTGCCAGCAGCTCCGCGAACACCGGGGAGCTGTTTTTT. Its protein product is CASSSANTGELFF. The chain couples TRBV5-5 to TRBJ2-2; no firm D call. The CDR3 length is 13 residues. Trimming took 3 bases from V and 0 from J, leaving 3 bases between them. Germline V lookup: CDR1 SGHKS, CDR2 YYEKEE (reference sequence).

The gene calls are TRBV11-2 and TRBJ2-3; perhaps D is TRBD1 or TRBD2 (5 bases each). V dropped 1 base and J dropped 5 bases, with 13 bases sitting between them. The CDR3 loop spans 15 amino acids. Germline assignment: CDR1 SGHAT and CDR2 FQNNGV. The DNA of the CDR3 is TGTGCCAGCAGCTTAGTGGGCAGGGCGGGAGATACGCAGTATTTT. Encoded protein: CASSLVGRAGDTQYF.

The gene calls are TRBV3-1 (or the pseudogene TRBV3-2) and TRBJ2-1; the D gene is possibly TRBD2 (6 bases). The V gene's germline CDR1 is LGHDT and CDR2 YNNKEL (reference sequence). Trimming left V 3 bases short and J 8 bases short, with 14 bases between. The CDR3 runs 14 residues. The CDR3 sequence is CASSQGTRGDEQFF. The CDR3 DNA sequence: TGTGCCAGCAGCCAGGGGACTCGAGGGGATGAGCAGTTCTTC.

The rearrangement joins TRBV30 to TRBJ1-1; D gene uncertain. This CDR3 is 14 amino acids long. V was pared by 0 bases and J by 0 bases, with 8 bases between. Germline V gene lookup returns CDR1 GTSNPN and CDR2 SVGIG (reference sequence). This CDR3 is CAWSVKTLNTEAFF. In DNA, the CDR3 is TGTGCCTGGAGTGTGAAGACTTTGAACACTGAAGCTTTCTTT. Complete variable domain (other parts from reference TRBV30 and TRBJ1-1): SQTIHQWPATLVQPVGSPLSLECTVEGTSNPNLYWYRQAAGRGLQLLFYSVGIGQISSEVPQNLSASRPQDRQFILSSKKLLLSDSGFYLCAWSVKTLNTEAFFGQGTRLTVV.

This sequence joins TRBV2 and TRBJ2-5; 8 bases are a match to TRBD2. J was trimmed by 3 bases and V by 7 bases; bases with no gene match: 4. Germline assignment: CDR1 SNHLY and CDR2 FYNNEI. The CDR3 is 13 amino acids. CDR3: CASTRLAKETQYF. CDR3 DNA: TGTGCCAGCACACGACTAGCGAAAGAGACCCAGTACTTC.

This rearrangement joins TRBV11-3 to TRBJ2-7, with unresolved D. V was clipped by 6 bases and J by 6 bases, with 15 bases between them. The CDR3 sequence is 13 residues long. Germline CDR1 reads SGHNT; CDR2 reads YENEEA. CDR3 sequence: CASSPSPLGEQYF. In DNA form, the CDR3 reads TGTGCCAGCAGTCCGAGCCCTTTGGGCGAGCAGTACTTC.

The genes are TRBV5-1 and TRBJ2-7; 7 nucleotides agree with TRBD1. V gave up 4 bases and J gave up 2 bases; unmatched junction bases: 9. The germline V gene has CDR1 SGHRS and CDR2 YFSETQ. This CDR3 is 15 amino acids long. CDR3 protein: CASSVGGSGTYEQYF. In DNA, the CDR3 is TGCGCCAGCAGCGTAGGGGGCTCAGGTACCTACGAGCAGTACTTC.

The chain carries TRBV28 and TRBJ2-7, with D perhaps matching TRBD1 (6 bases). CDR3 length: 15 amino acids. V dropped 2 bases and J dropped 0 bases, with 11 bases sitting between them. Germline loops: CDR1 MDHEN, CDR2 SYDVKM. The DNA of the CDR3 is TGTGCCAGCAGTTTACCCGGGGACATCTCCTACGAGCAGTACTTC. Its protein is CASSLPGDISYEQYF.

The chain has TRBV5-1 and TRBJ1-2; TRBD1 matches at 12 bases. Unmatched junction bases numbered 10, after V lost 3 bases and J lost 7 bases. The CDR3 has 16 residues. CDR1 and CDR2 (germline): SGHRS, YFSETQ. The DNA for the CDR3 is TGCGCCAGCAGCTCAAACCCGGGACAGGGGGCTACTGGCTACACCTTC. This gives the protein CASSSNPGQGATGYTF.

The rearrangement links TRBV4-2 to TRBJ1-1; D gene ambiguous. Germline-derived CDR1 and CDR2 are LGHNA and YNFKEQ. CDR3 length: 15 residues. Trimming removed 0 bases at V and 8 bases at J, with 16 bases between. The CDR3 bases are TGTGCCAGCAGCCAAGATGTAGGGTATTATCGGGAAGCTTTCTTT. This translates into CASSQDVGYYREAFF.

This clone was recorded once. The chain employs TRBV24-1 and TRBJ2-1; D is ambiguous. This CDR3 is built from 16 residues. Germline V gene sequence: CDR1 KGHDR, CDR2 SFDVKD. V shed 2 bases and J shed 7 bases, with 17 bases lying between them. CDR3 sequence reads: CATSDSARVGRNEQFF. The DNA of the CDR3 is TGTGCCACCAGTGATTCCGCCCGGGTTGGCAGGAATGAGCAGTTCTTC.

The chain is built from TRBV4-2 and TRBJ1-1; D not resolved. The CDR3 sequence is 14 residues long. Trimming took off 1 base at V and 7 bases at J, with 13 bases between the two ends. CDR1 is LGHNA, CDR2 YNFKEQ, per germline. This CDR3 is CASSQGEHSSEAFF. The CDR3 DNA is TGTGCCAGCAGCCAAGGGGAACATTCCAGTGAAGCTTTCTTT.